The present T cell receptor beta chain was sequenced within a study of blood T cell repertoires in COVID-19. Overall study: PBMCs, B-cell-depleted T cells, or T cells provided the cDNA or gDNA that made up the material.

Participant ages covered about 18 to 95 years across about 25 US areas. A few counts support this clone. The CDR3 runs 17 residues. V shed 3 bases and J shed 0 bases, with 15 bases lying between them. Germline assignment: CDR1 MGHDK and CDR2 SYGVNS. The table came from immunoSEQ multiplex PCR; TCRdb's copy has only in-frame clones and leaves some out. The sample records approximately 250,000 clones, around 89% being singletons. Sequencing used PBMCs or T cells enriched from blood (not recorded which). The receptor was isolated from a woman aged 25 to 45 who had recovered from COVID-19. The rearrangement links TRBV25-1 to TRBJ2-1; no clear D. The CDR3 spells CASSDTQRVSSYNEQFF. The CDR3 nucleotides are TGTGCCAGCAGTGACACCCAACGGGTGAGCTCCTACAATGAGCAGTTCTTC.